This T cell receptor (beta chain) was recorded in a study of T-cell memory formation after mild COVID-19. Findings of the study overall: Among CD4+ contracting clones, most were CM and EM, and CD8+ ones EMRA. Some clones that responded turned up in pre-infection memory, which suggests that cross-reactive memory joined in.

This clonotype showed up just a few times. The target antigen is unknown. Researchers used 5'RACE with constant-segment primers to make TCR alpha and TCR beta cDNA libraries that carry sample barcodes and UMIs. TCRdb called the 5' RACE reads again in MiXCR, with one record for every CDR3 protein. The data show 50,000 to 75,000 distinct CDR3 sequences, with 9% to 9.5% seen just once and less than 1.5% held by the top ten. The CDR3 consists of 14 residues. CDR1 and CDR2 (germline): MNHEY, SMNVEV (reference sequence). V was pared by 2 bases and J by 7 bases, with 1 base of the junction left unmatched. The TCR was taken from a man in his late teens or twenties who had mild COVID-19 (a few samples of this study predate the infection). Cell type and time point are not known. Sequencing was done on a sample of PBMCs or a T cell subset sorted from them (not recorded which). The V call is TRBV27, the J call TRBJ1-6; the match to TRBD1 covers 8 bases. CDR3 amino acids: CASSLGTGNSPLHF. Written as DNA, the CDR3 is TGTGCCAGCAGTTTAGGGACAGGAAATTCACCCCTCCACTTT.